The 6 T cell receptor beta chains below all came from one sample that was sequenced in a study of blood T cell repertoires in COVID-19. Clones were read by immunoSEQ multiplex PCR, and TCRdb kept only the in-frame ones, dropping some. The table shows some 180,000 clones, with about four fifths occurring only once. The material sequenced was peripheral blood. The source of these receptors is a woman between 70 and 85 years old who had recovered from COVID-19.

The chain combines TRBV28 with TRBJ2-2, with D perhaps TRBD1 (6 bases). Looked up from germline, CDR1 is MDHEN and CDR2 is SYDVKM. Trimming removed 7 bases at V and 4 bases at J, with 16 bases between. CDR3 length: 15 amino acids. CDR3 residues: CASTLRGHRTGELFF. The CDR3 nucleotides are TGTGCCAGCACCCTCCGGGGACATCGCACCGGGGAGCTGTTTTTT.

This rearrangement joins TRBV7-2 to TRBJ1-4; no firm D call. The CDR3 spans 16 residues. The germline V gene encodes CDR1 SGHTA and CDR2 FQGNSA. V gave up 1 base and J gave up 3 bases, with 12 bases separating them. The CDR3 bases are TGTGCCAGCAGCTTAGTACGTGGGGAGGCTAATGAAAAACTGTTTTTT. Translated: CASSLVRGEANEKLFF. The complete variable domain, with remaining parts taken from reference TRBV7-2 and TRBJ1-4, reads GAGVSQSPSNKVTEKGKDVELRCDPISGHTALYWYRQSLGQGLEFLIYFQGNSAPDKSGLPSDRFSAERTGGSVSTLTIQRTQQEDSAVYLCASSLVRGEANEKLFFGSGTQLSVL.

This rearrangement joins TRBV27 to TRBJ1-2, with TRBD1 matching over 9 bases. The CDR3 runs 17 residues. The germline gives CDR1 MNHEY, CDR2 SMNVEV (reference sequence). Unmatched junction bases numbered 11, after V lost 2 bases and J lost 4 bases. The DNA for the CDR3 is TGTGCCAGCAGTTTAGGAGACCGGGGACAGGGACTCTATGGCTACACCTTC. Translation gives CASSLGDRGQGLYGYTF.

This rearrangement joins TRBV5-1 to TRBJ1-1; no reliable D call. This CDR3 is 14 amino acids long. Germline values: CDR1 SGHRS, CDR2 YFSETQ. V gave up 1 base and J gave up 5 bases, with 12 bases separating them. The CDR3 sequence: CASSLSGGWTEAFF. Written as DNA, the CDR3 is TGCGCCAGCAGCTTGTCCGGAGGATGGACTGAAGCTTTCTTT.

J is TRBJ1-5 and V is TRBV6-1; D is unresolved. The V end was cut by 2 bases, the J end by 4 bases, with 9 bases between. This CDR3 comprises 14 residues. Per the germline V gene, CDR1 is MNHNS and CDR2 is SASEGT. The CDR3 spells CASSETPRNQPQHF. CDR3 DNA sequence: TGTGCCAGCAGTGAAACGCCTAGAAATCAGCCCCAGCATTTT.

CDR3 region: CSVDGGRGQETQYF. The CDR3, as DNA: TGCAGCGTTGACGGGGGGAGGGGCCAAGAGACCCAGTACTTC. This chain uses TRBV29-1 with TRBJ2-5, with 7 bases fitting TRBD2. J was trimmed by 1 base and V by 3 bases; bases with no gene match: 5. Germline V gene sequence: CDR1 SQVTM, CDR2 ANQGSEA. This CDR3 is built from 14 residues.